What follows is one T cell receptor (beta chain) and its context. Its antigen is currently unknown. This specimen comes from a study of cytomegalovirus exposure and HLA in healthy donors. Points from the study as a whole: One later analysis, an examination of the 90 to 150 validation repertoires, found that first-cohort TCR clusters tended to co-occur in them. For most TCR sequences rarity was the rule, although some public TCRs occurred in many donors. It was confirmed in vitro that a few of the CMV-associated chains were specific for CMV antigens.

Assay used: immunoSEQ multiplex PCR; TCRdb lists only in-frame clones, some missing. Of under 100,000 clones in the sample, approximately 81% are singletons; the top ten hold around an eighth. The V end lost 0 bases, the J end lost 7 bases, and 18 bases lay between the germline ends. The CDR3 loop spans 16 amino acids. Looked up from germline, CDR1 is SGHRS and CDR2 is YFSETQ. This rearrangement joins TRBV5-1 to TRBJ2-3, with D unresolved. This TCR came from a young woman in good health and CMV-seropositive. The sequencing input was PBMCs. The DNA for the CDR3 is TGCGCCAGCAGCTTGGGACCCAGCGTCGAGTCTCATACGCAGTATTTT. It encodes CASSLGPSVESHTQYF.